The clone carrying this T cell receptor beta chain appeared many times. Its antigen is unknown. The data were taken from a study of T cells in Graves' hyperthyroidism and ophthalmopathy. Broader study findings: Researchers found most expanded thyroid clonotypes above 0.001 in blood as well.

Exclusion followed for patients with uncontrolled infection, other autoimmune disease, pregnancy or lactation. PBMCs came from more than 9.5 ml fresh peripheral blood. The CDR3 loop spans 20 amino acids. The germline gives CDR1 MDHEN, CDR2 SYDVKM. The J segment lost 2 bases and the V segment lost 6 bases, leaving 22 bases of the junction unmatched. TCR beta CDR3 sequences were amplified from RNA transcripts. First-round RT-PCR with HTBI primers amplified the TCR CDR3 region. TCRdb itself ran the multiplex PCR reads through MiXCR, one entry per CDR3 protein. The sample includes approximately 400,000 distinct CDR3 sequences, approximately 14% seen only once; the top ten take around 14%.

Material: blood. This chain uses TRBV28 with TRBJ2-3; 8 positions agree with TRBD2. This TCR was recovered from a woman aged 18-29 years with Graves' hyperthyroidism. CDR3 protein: CASSPLGLSGGPFVTDTQYF. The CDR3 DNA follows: TGTGCCAGCAGCCCACTTGGCTTATCGGGAGGGCCTTTCGTCACAGATACGCAGTATTTT.